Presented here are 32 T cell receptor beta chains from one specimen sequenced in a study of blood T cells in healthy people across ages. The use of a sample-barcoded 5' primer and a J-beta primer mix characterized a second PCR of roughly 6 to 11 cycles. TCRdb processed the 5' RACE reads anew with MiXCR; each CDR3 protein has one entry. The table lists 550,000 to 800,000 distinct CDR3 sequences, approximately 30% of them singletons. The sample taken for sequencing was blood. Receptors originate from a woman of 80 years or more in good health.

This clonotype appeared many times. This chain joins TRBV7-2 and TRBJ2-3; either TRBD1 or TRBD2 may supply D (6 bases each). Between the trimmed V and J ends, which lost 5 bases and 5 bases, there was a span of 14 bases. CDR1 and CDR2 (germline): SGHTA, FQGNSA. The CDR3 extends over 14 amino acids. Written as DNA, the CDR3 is TGTGCCAGCAGCCGAGTAGGGGGGCGAGATACGCAGTATTTT. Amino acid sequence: CASSRVGGRDTQYF. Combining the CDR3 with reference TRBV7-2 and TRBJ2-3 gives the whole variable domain GAGVSQSPSNKVTEKGKDVELRCDPISGHTALYWYRQSLGQGLEFLIYFQGNSAPDKSGLPSDRFSAERTGGSVSTLTIQRTQQEDSAVYLCASSRVGGRDTQYFGPGTRLTVL.

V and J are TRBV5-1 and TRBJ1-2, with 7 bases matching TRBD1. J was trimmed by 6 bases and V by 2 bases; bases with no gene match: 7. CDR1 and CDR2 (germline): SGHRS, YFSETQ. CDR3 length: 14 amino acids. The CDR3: CASSLQGKSDGYTF. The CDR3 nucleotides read TGCGCCAGCAGCTTACAGGGGAAAAGCGATGGCTACACCTTC.

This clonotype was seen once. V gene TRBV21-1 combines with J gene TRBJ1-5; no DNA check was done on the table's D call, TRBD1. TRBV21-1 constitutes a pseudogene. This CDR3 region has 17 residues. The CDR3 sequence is CASSKVVGGYGNQPQHF. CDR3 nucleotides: TGTGCCAGCAGCAAAGTTGTAGGGGGCTACGGCAATCAGCCCCAGCATTTT.

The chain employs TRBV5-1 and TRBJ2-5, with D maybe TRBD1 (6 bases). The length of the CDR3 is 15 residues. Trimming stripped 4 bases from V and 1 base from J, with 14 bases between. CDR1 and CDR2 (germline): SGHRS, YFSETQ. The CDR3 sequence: CASSRGRTAQETQYF. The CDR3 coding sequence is TGCGCCAGCAGCCGAGGACGGACAGCCCAAGAGACCCAGTACTTC.

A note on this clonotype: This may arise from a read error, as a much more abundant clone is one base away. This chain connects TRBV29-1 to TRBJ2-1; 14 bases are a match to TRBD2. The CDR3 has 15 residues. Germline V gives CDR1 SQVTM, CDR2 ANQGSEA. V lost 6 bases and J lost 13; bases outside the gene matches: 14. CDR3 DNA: TGCAGCGTAGCGGGACTAGCGGGAGAAAAAGAGACCCAGTTCTTC. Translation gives CSVAGLAGEKETQFF.

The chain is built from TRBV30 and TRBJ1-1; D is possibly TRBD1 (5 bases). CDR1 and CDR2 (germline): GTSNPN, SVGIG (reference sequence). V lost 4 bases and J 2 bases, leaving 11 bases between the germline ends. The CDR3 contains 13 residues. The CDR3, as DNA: TGTGCCTGGAAGACAGTACTTAACACTGAAGCTTTCTTT. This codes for CAWKTVLNTEAFF. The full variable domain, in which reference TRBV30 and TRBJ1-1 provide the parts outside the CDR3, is SQTIHQWPATLVQPVGSPLSLECTVEGTSNPNLYWYRQAAGRGLQLLFYSVGIGQISSEVPQNLSASRPQDRQFILSSKKLLLSDSGFYLCAWKTVLNTEAFFGQGTRLTVV.

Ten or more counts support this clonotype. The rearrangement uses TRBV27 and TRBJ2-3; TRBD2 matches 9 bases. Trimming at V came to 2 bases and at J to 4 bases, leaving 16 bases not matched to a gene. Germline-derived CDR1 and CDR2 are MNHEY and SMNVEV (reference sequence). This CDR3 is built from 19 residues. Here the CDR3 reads CASSLGLAGFTRDADTQYF. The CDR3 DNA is TGTGCCAGCAGTTTAGGGCTAGCGGGGTTTACACGGGATGCAGATACGCAGTATTTT.

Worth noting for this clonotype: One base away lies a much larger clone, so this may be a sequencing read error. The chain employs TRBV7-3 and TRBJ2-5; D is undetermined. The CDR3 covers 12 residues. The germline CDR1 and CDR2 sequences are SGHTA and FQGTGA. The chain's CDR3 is CTSSVLQETQYF. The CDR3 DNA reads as TGTACCAGCAGCGTACTTCAAGAGACCCAGTACTTC.

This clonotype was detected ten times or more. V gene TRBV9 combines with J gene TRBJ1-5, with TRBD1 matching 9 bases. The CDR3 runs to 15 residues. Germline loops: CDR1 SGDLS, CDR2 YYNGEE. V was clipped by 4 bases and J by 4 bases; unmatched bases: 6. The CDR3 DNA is TGTGCCAGCAGCCCCCAAGACAGGGGGAATCAGCCCCAGCATTTT. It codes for CASSPQDRGNQPQHF.

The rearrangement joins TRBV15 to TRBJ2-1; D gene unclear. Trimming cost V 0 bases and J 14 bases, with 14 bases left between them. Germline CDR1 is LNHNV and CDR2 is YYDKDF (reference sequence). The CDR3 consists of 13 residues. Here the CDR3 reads CATSRDGRLVEFF. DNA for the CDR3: TGTGCCACCAGCAGAGATGGGCGTCTCGTTGAGTTCTTC. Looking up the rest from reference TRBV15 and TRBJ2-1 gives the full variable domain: DAMVIQNPRYQVTQFGKPVTLSCSQTLNHNVMYWYQQKSSQAPKLLFHYYDKDFNNEADTPDNFQSRRPNTSFCFLDIRSPGLGDTAMYLCATSRDGRLVEFFGPGTRLTVL.

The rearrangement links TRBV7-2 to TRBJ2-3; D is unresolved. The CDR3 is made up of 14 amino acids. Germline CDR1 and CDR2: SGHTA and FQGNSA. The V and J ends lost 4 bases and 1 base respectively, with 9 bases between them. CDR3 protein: CASSYTTGTDTQYF. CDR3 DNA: TGTGCCAGCAGCTACACTACTGGCACAGATACGCAGTATTTT.

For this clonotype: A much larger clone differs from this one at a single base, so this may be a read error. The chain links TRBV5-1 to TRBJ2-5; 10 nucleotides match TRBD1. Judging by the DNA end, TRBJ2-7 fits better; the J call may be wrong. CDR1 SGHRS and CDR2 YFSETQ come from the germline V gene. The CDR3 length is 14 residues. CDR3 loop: CASKRQGAGYEQYF. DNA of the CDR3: TGCGCCAGCAAACGACAGGGGGCTGGTTACGAGCAGTACTTC.

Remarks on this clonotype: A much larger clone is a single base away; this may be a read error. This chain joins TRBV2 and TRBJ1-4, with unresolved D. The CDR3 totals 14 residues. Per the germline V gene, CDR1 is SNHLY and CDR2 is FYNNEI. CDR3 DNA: TGTGTCAGCAGCGCCGCCGTACTTAATGAAAAACTGTTTTTT. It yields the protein CVSSAAVLNEKLFF. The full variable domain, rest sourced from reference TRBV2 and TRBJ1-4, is EPEVTQTPSHQVTQMGQEVILRCVPISNHLYFYWYRQILGQKVEFLVSFYNNEISEKSEIFDDQFSVERPDGSNFTLKIRSTKLEDSAMYFCVSSAAVLNEKLFFGSGTQLSVL.

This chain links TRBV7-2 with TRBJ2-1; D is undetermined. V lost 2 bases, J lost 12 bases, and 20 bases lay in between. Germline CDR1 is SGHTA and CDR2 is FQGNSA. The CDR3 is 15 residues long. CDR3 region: CASSLTTSSTVGQFF. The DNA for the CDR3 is TGTGCCAGCAGCTTAACGACCTCTTCTACTGTAGGGCAGTTCTTC.

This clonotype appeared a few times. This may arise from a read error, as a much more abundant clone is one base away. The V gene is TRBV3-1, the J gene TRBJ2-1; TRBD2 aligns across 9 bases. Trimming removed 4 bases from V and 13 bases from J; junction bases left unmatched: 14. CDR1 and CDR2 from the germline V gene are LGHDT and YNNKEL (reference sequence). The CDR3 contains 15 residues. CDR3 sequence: CASSPRLAGWGTQFF. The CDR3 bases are TGTGCCAGCAGCCCCCGGCTAGCGGGGTGGGGGACCCAGTTCTTC.

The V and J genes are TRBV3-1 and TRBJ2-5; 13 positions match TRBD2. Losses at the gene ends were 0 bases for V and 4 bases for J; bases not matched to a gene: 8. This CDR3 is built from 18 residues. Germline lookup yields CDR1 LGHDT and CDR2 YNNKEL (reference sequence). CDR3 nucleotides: TGTGCCAGCAGCCAAGAAGGTAGACTAGCGGGGGGCCGAGAGACCCAGTACTTC. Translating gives CASSQEGRLAGGRETQYF.

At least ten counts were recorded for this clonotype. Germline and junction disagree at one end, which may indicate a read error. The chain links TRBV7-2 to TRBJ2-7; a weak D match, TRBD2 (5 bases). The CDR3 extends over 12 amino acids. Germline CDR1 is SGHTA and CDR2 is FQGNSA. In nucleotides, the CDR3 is TGCGCCAGCAGCTTGGAGGTAGGCGAGCAGTACTTC. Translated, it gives CASSLEVGEQYF.

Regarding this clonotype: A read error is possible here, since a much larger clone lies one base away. In nucleotides, the CDR3 is TGTGCCAGCAGCGAAGGGGCATTTAATCAGCCCCAGCATTTT. Its translation: CASSEGAFNQPQHF. V is TRBV7-6 and J is TRBJ1-5; a weak D match, TRBD1 (5 bases). The germline V gene encodes CDR1 SGHVS and CDR2 FNYEAQ. The CDR3 runs 14 residues. V was trimmed by 5 bases and J by 4 bases, leaving 12 bases between them.

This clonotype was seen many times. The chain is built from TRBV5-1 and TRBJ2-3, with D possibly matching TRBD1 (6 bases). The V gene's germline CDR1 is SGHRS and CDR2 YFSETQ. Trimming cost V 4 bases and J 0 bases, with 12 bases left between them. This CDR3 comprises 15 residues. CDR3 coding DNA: TGCGCCAGCAGCGAGGACAGTGCTAGCACAGATACGCAGTATTTT. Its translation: CASSEDSASTDTQYF.

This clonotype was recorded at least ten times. CDR3 sequence: CASSLIFEETQYF. Here the CDR3 DNA reads TGCGCCAGCAGCCTAATTTTTGAAGAGACCCAGTACTTC. V and J are TRBV5-1 and TRBJ2-5; no reliable D call. The CDR3 totals 13 residues. Trimming pared 4 bases from V and 3 bases from J, leaving 10 bases between. Germline CDR1 and CDR2: SGHRS and YFSETQ.

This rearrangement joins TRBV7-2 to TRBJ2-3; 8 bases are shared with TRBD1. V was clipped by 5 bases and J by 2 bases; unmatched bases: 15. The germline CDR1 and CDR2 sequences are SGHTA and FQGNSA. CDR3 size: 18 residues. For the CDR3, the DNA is TGTGCCAGCAGCCTCGATCCCCCGGGACAGGTTCCCACAGATACGCAGTATTTT. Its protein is CASSLDPPGQVPTDTQYF. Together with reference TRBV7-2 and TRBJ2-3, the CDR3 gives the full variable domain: GAGVSQSPSNKVTEKGKDVELRCDPISGHTALYWYRQSLGQGLEFLIYFQGNSAPDKSGLPSDRFSAERTGGSVSTLTIQRTQQEDSAVYLCASSLDPPGQVPTDTQYFGPGTRLTVL.

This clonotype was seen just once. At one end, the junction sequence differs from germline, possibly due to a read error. The CDR3 region is CAWRGSAPDSPPHF. Here the CDR3 DNA reads TGTGCCTGGAGGGGTTCGGCCCCTGATTCACCCCCCCACTTT. The V and J genes are TRBV30 and TRBJ1-6; D gene uncertain. The CDR3 has 14 residues. Germline V lookup: CDR1 GTSNPN, CDR2 SVGIG (reference sequence).

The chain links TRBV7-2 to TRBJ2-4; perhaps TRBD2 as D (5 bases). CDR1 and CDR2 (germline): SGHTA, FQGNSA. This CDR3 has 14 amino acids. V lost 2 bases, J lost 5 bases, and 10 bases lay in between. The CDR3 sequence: CASSLHGSQNIQYF. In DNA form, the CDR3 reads TGTGCCAGCAGCTTACATGGGAGCCAAAACATTCAGTACTTC.

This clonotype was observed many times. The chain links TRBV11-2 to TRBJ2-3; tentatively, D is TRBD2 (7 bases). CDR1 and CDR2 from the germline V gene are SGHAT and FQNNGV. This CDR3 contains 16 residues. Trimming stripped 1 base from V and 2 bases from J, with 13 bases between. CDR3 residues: CASSLVRGGLTDTQYF. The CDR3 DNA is TGTGCCAGCAGCTTAGTCCGCGGGGGCCTCACAGATACGCAGTATTTT.

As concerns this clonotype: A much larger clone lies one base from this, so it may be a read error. The CDR3, as DNA: TGTGCCAGCAGCCCATACCTTAGCGGGACTCCCACTGAGCAGTTCTTC. Translation: CASSPYLSGTPTEQFF. This rearrangement joins TRBV11-3 to TRBJ2-1; TRBD2 aligns across 8 bases. The CDR3 length is 16 residues. CDR1 is SGHNT and CDR2 is YENEEA in the germline V gene. V shed 5 bases, J shed 9 bases, and the junction held 15 bases outside the gene matches. Looking up the rest from reference TRBV11-3 and TRBJ2-1 gives the full variable domain: EAGVVQSPRYKIIEKKQPVAFWCNPISGHNTLYWYLQNLGQGPELLIRYENEEAVDDSQLPKDRFSAERLKGVDSTLKIQPAELGDSAVYLCASSPYLSGTPTEQFFGPGTRLTVL.

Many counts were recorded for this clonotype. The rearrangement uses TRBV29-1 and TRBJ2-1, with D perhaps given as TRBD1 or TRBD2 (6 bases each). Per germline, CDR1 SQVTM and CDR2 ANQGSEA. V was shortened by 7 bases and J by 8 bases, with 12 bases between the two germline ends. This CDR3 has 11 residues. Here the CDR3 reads CSGLGGYEQFF. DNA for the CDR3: TGCAGCGGCTTGGGGGGCTATGAGCAGTTCTTC.

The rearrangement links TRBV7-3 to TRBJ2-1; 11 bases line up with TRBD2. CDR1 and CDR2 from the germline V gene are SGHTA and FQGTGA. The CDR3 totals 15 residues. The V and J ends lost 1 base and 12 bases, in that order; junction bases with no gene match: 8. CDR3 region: CASSLISGGAHGQFF. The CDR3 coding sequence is TGTGCCAGCAGCTTAATTAGCGGGGGGGCCCATGGGCAGTTCTTC.

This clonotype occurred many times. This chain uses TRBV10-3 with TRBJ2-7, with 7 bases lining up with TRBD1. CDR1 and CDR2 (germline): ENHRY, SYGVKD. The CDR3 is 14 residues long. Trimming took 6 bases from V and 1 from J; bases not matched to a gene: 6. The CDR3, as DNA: TGTGCCATCAGCGCAGGGACAGAGTCCTACGAGCAGTACTTC. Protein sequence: CAISAGTESYEQYF.

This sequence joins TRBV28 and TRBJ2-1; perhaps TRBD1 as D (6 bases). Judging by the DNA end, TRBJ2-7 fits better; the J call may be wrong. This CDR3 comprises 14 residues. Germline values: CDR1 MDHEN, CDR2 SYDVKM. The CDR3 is CASSPMGAYNEQYF. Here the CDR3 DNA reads TGTGCCAGCAGTCCCATGGGGGCCTACAATGAGCAGTACTTC.

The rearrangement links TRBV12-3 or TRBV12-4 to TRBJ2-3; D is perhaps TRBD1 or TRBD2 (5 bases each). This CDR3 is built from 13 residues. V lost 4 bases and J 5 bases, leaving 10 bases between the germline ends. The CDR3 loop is CASSSGTEDTQYF. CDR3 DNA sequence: TGTGCCAGCAGTTCCGGGACGGAAGATACGCAGTATTTT.

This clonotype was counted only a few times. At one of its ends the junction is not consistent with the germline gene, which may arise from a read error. CDR3 loop: CASTDGGQGMQKRFF. CDR3 coding DNA: TGTGCCAGCACCGACGGGGGACAGGGAATGCAAAAACGGTTTTTT. The J gene is TRBJ1-4, the V gene TRBV7-2, with TRBD1 matching over 9 bases. This CDR3 region has 15 residues. The germline V gene encodes CDR1 SGHTA and CDR2 FQGNSA.

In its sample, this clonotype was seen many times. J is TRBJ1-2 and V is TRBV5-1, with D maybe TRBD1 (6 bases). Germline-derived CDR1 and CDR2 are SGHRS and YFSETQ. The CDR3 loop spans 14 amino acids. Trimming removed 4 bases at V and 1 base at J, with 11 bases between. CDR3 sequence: CASSPTGINYGYTF. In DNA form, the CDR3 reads TGCGCCAGCAGCCCCACAGGGATTAACTATGGCTACACCTTC.